Below, one T cell receptor (beta chain) is given with its context. Its target antigen remains unknown. Per-nucleotide qualities are absent, and no much larger clonotype sits a single base away. The sample comes from a study of blood T cell repertoires in COVID-19 (dated by TCRdb to 2019 to 2021). For context, the study as a whole: The collaborator samples originated in the United States, Italy and Spain and spanned the acute and convalescent phases of COVID-19. Where available, HLA class I and class II types were obtained from metadata supplied by the sample provider rather than from assay-based typing. Subjects who had been exposed to COVID-19, were actively infected with it, or had recovered from it provided the deeply sampled blood TCRbeta repertoires that made up the dataset. A freely available public database, intended as a resource for researchers studying the immune response to SARS-CoV-2, is where the repertoires were released. Nearly every sample came with metadata listing a de-identified subject ID, COVID-19 status, age in years and sex. The material from the prospective study consisted of cDNA or gDNA derived from T cells, B-cell-depleted T cells, or PBMCs. The samples were drawn from the first 160 participants of the ongoing ImmuneRACE study and from more than 1,000 subjects provided by 6 global collaborators.

TCRbeta CDR3 regions were amplified from genomic DNA by means of the immunoSEQ Assay, a bias-controlled multiplex PCR. For the original study's pipeline: The number of nucleated cells in each sample was estimated from the amplification of reference gene primers within the assay. To quantify the absolute abundance of each unique TCRbeta CDR3 rearrangement, sequence reads were collapsed and filtered. Productive Simpson clonality was computed per sample as the square root of Simpson's diversity index over productive rearrangements. This immuneACCESS table, as held by TCRdb, lists in-frame sequences with V and J called but not all clones. Of the missing ones, under half trace to an unresolved V gene in checked studies; the others have no known cause. The DNA was the basis for D and trimming; V, J and clone size are from that table. This sample comprises about 150,000 clones, around 86% of them detected only once. Jointly, the top ten make up around 4.2% of the sample.

Participants in the prospective study were aged about 18 to 95 years, lived in under 30 United States geographic areas, and enrolled through a virtual design. To assign participants to cohorts, the prospective study relied on clinical history that participants themselves reported in a screening survey and a study questionnaire. Recovered participants in ImmuneRACE Cohort 3 were defined as having two consecutive negative NP/OP PCR tests, clearance from a healthcare professional, or resolution of symptoms. In the prospective study, mobile phlebotomists collected whole blood, serum and a nasopharyngeal or oropharyngeal swab from each participant. Over a roughly 2-month period, participants in the prospective study had the option of providing additional blood draws and questionnaires. Before DNA extraction, blood samples from the prospective study were shipped at room temperature or frozen. Here is what the overall study found, with its caveats: The amount of clinical and demographic metadata varied by source and participant and was provided uncurated.

V is pared back by 3 bases and J by 7 bases, with 12 bases lying between the germline termini. The CDR3 sequence holds 13 residues, the cysteine and phenylalanine included. Only the CDR3 DNA stays, 39 bases, in frame from base 1. The V gene is TRBV12-3 or TRBV12-4 and the J gene is TRBJ1-1, and the D gene may be TRBD1, 5 bases matching. This sequence originates from a man aged 45-65 years who had recovered from COVID-19. The sample was PBMCs or T cells enriched from blood (not recorded which). The bases are TGTGCCAGCAGTTTCACGGGGGTTGTTGAAGCTTTCTTT. Its protein product is CASSFTGVVEAFF.